This entry lists 25 T cell receptor beta chains sequenced from one sample in a study of shared clonotypes between healthy human individuals. Profiled with immunoSEQ multiplex PCR; TCRdb holds only in-frame clones, not every one. The sample has millions of clones; approximately 92% are singletons. The sample comprised naive CD4+ T cells sorted from blood. Subset given: CD45RA+ positively selected. Source of these receptors: a man younger than 35 in good health.

The sample holds a few counts of this clone. The V gene is TRBV19, the J gene TRBJ1-6, with 7 bases aligning to TRBD1. Unmatched junction bases numbered 6, after V lost 1 base and J lost 6 bases. The CDR3 runs to 16 residues. Germline assignment: CDR1 LNHDA and CDR2 SQIVND (reference sequence). CDR3 residues: CASSIGLGTVNSPLHF. The CDR3 coding sequence is TGTGCCAGTAGTATAGGCCTCGGGACAGTTAATTCACCCCTCCACTTT.

Worth noting for this clone: This sample also contains other DNA sequences that code for the same CDR3. The chain joins TRBV19 to TRBJ1-5; D is undetermined. The germline gives CDR1 LNHDA, CDR2 SQIVND (reference sequence). This CDR3 has 15 amino acids. The germline V and J ends were trimmed by 4 bases and 0 bases, with 10 bases remaining between them. Here the CDR3 reads CASSSSGYSNQPQHF. The CDR3, as DNA: TGTGCCAGTAGTAGTAGCGGCTATAGCAATCAGCCCCAGCATTTT.

The rearrangement links TRBV30 to TRBJ2-1, with 13 bases fitting TRBD2. The trim removed 4 bases at V and 4 bases at J, leaving 28 bases unmatched. Germline assignment: CDR1 GTSNPN and CDR2 SVGIG (reference sequence). CDR3 length: 23 amino acids. CDR3 nucleotide sequence: TGTGCCTGGACCCTGGGACAGGGGAGGACTAGCGGGAGAGTCGGTGGGGGATACAATGAGCAGTTCTTC. This codes for CAWTLGQGRTSGRVGGGYNEQFF.

This chain links TRBV6-1 with TRBJ2-7, with 7 bases matching TRBD1. CDR3 size: 15 residues. The germline CDR1 and CDR2 sequences are MNHNS and SASEGT. V dropped 4 bases and J dropped 2; count of bases not matched to a gene: 8. Written as DNA, the CDR3 is TGTGCCAGCAGTGCGTATGTGACAGGGACCTACGAGCAGTACTTC. Translation gives CASSAYVTGTYEQYF.

The chain has TRBV30 and TRBJ1-2; D is possibly TRBD1 (5 bases). Trimming removed 1 base from V and 7 bases from J, with 16 bases in between. From germline, CDR1 is GTSNPN and CDR2 SVGIG (reference sequence). This CDR3 region has 14 residues. CDR3 region: CAWSESGLRAGYTF. As DNA, the CDR3 is TGTGCCTGGAGTGAGTCAGGGCTGAGGGCTGGCTACACCTTC. Supplemented by reference TRBV30 and TRBJ1-2, the full variable domain reads SQTIHQWPATLVQPVGSPLSLECTVEGTSNPNLYWYRQAAGRGLQLLFYSVGIGQISSEVPQNLSASRPQDRQFILSSKKLLLSDSGFYLCAWSESGLRAGYTFGSGTRLTVV.

This chain joins TRBV6-5 and TRBJ1-2, with D possibly matching TRBD1 (5 bases). The CDR3 consists of 15 residues. CDR1 is MNHEY and CDR2 is SVGAGI in the germline V gene. The V end lost 4 bases, the J end lost 4 bases, and 16 bases lay between the germline ends. This CDR3 is CASSSLQAGTYGYTF. Written as DNA, the CDR3 is TGTGCCAGCAGTTCCCTACAGGCGGGGACCTATGGCTACACCTTC.

This clone has just one count. Other nucleotide sequences from this sample produce the same CDR3. The rearrangement joins TRBV18 to TRBJ2-7, with D possibly being TRBD1 (6 bases). Per germline, CDR1 KGHSH and CDR2 LQKENI. V lost 3 bases and J 0 bases, leaving 9 bases between the germline ends. CDR3 length equals 14 residues. CDR3 sequence: CASSPGQSSYEQYF. The CDR3 DNA is TGTGCCAGCTCACCCGGACAGAGCTCCTACGAGCAGTACTTC. The whole variable domain, filled in from reference TRBV18 and TRBJ2-7, reads NAGVMQNPRHLVRRRGQEARLRCSPMKGHSHVYWYRQLPEEGLKFMVYLQKENIIDESGMPKERFSAEFPKEGPSILRIQQVVRGDSAAYFCASSPGQSSYEQYFGPGTRLTVT.

The genes are TRBV7-8 and TRBJ2-1, with TRBD1 matching over 7 bases. V shed 2 bases, J shed 5 bases, and the junction held 15 bases outside the gene matches. The CDR3 has 18 amino acids. CDR1 SGHVS and CDR2 FQNEAQ come from the germline V gene. The CDR3 loop reads CASSLTLKPGQRNNEQFF. The CDR3 DNA reads as TGTGCCAGCAGCTTAACCCTTAAACCGGGACAGCGAAACAATGAGCAGTTCTTC.

The chain carries TRBV19 and TRBJ2-7; 9 positions match TRBD1. The CDR3 length is 15 residues. The V gene's germline CDR1 is LNHDA and CDR2 SQIVND (reference sequence). After removal of 4 bases from V and 1 base from J, the junction contained 5 bases not matched to a gene. The CDR3 loop is CASSTRTGASYEQYF. The CDR3 DNA is TGTGCCAGTAGTACGCGGACAGGGGCTTCCTACGAGCAGTACTTC.

The chain couples TRBV30 to TRBJ2-7, with D tentatively TRBD1 or TRBD2 (5 bases each). This CDR3 comprises 12 residues. Deletions cut 3 bases from V and 3 bases from J, with 9 bases between. Germline CDR1 GTSNPN, CDR2 SVGIG (reference sequence). The CDR3 nucleotides read TGTGCCTGGAGAAGTGGGGGCTACGAGCAGTACTTC. Its translation is CAWRSGGYEQYF.

V usage is TRBV30 and J usage is TRBJ1-2, with a possible D match to TRBD1 (5 bases). CDR3 length: 13 residues. V lost 1 base to trimming and J lost 4 bases, with 10 bases between them. Per the germline V gene, CDR1 is GTSNPN and CDR2 is SVGIG (reference sequence). In nucleotides, the CDR3 is TGTGCCTGGAGTGGGGGACTTATCTATGGCTACACCTTC. It translates to CAWSGGLIYGYTF.

V usage is TRBV7-2 and J usage is TRBJ2-5; D is ambiguous. V lost 4 bases to trimming and J lost 0 bases, with 6 bases between them. The germline gives CDR1 SGHTA, CDR2 FQGNSA. CDR3 length equals 13 residues. The CDR3 region has the DNA TGTGCCAGCAGCTGGCAGTACCAAGAGACCCAGTACTTC. Its protein is CASSWQYQETQYF.

This chain joins TRBV7-8 and TRBJ2-5, with 8 bases fitting TRBD2. There are 17 residues in the CDR3. The J segment lost 4 bases and the V segment lost 1 base, leaving 11 bases of the junction unmatched. Germline CDR1 is SGHVS and CDR2 is FQNEAQ. The CDR3 nucleotides read TGTGCCAGCAGCTTAGGGGTATCGGCTAGCGGGCGAGAGACCCAGTACTTC. Its protein product is CASSLGVSASGRETQYF.

V usage is TRBV6-6 and J usage is TRBJ2-2; 9 bases are a match to TRBD2. Germline lookup yields CDR1 MNHNY and CDR2 SVGAGI (reference sequence). The J segment lost 4 bases and the V segment lost 8 bases, leaving 11 bases of the junction unmatched. The CDR3 is 16 amino acids. The CDR3 DNA follows: TGTGCCAGCCGTGGGTCAGCAGCGGGGGGCACCGGGGAGCTGTTTTTT. The encoded protein is CASRGSAAGGTGELFF.

The chain joins TRBV7-8 to TRBJ2-7; TRBD2 agrees at 9 bases. This CDR3 comprises 14 residues. Losses at the gene ends were 0 bases for V and 8 bases for J; bases not matched to a gene: 5. CDR1 and CDR2 from the germline V gene are SGHVS and FQNEAQ. The DNA of the CDR3 is TGTGCCAGCAGCTTAGCTGGTAGCGGGAGCAAGCAGTACTTC. This translates into CASSLAGSGSKQYF.

V usage is TRBV2 and J usage is TRBJ2-5, with no clear D. Germline V CDR1 and CDR2: SNHLY, FYNNEI. V shed 6 bases and J shed 13 bases, with 15 bases lying between them. This CDR3 has 11 residues. The CDR3 loop is CASSTDRAPYF. The CDR3 nucleotides are TGTGCCAGCAGCACAGACCGGGCTCCGTACTTC.

Regarding this clone: The same CDR3 arises from other DNA sequences in this sample as well. CDR3 nucleotide sequence: TGCGCCAGCAGTGAGTCTAGGGATACGCAGTATTTT. It translates to CASSESRDTQYF. V is TRBV10-1 and J is TRBJ2-3; D remains unclear. With 0 bases removed from V and 6 bases from J, the gap between germline ends came to 4 bases. In germline, CDR1 is WNHNN, CDR2 SYGVQD (reference sequence). This CDR3 contains 12 residues.

A word on this clone: This CDR3 is also generated by other DNA sequences in the sample. CDR3 sequence reads: CASSEALLGRQETQYF. As DNA, the CDR3 is TGTGCCAGCAGTGAAGCGCTTCTGGGCAGGCAAGAGACCCAGTACTTC. The V gene is TRBV2, the J gene TRBJ2-5; D not certain. CDR3 length: 16 amino acids. Germline V gene data show CDR1 as SNHLY and CDR2 as FYNNEI. The V end was cut by 0 bases, the J end by 2 bases, with 13 bases between.

The chain employs TRBV5-1 and TRBJ2-5; 9 nucleotides agree with TRBD2. J lost 4 bases, V lost 0 bases, and 7 bases had no gene match. Germline V gives CDR1 SGHRS, CDR2 YFSETQ. The CDR3 consists of 16 residues. For the CDR3, the DNA is TGCGCCAGCAGCTTGGCCTCCCGCGGGGGGGGAGAGACCCAGTACTTC. This gives the protein CASSLASRGGGETQYF.

As concerns this clone: The sample holds other DNA sequences that translate to the same CDR3. CDR3 region: CASSLSLDEKLFF. The CDR3 nucleotides read TGTGCCAGCAGCTTATCTCTGGATGAAAAACTGTTTTTT. The rearrangement joins TRBV7-8 to TRBJ1-4, with D uncertain. The V gene's germline CDR1 is SGHVS and CDR2 FQNEAQ. CDR3 length: 13 residues. The germline V and J ends were trimmed by 2 bases and 6 bases, with 7 bases remaining between them.

The V gene is TRBV6-6, the J gene TRBJ1-5; D is possibly TRBD1 (5 bases). Germline CDR1 reads MNHNY; CDR2 reads SVGAGI (reference sequence). This CDR3 has 16 amino acids. Trimming left V 7 bases short and J 5 bases short, with 21 bases between. CDR3 residues: CASTPWVGAVDQPQHF. The CDR3 DNA reads as TGTGCCAGCACCCCGTGGGTTGGGGCCGTCGATCAGCCCCAGCATTTT.

The chain links TRBV7-8 to TRBJ2-3; D may be TRBD1 (6 bases). V was trimmed by 4 bases and J by 1 base, leaving 12 bases between them. Germline values: CDR1 SGHVS, CDR2 FQNEAQ. The CDR3 has 15 amino acids. CDR3 coding DNA: TGTGCCAGCAGCTCAGAACAGGGACGCACAGATACGCAGTATTTT. It encodes CASSSEQGRTDTQYF.

The chain combines TRBV7-2 with TRBJ1-2; D might be TRBD1 (5 bases). The CDR3 extends over 14 amino acids. Germline values: CDR1 SGHTA, CDR2 FQGNSA. V was trimmed by 5 bases and J by 5 bases, leaving 15 bases between them. CDR3 region: CASSRLQGGYGYTF. The CDR3 DNA follows: TGTGCCAGCAGCCGTCTTCAGGGAGGGTATGGCTACACCTTC. Full variable domain (remainder filled in from reference TRBV7-2 and TRBJ1-2): GAGVSQSPSNKVTEKGKDVELRCDPISGHTALYWYRQSLGQGLEFLIYFQGNSAPDKSGLPSDRFSAERTGGSVSTLTIQRTQQEDSAVYLCASSRLQGGYGYTFGSGTRLTVV.

This chain uses TRBV19 with TRBJ2-7, with a tentative D call TRBD2 (5 bases). This CDR3 is 16 amino acids long. V dropped 6 bases and J dropped 1 base, with 19 bases sitting between them. The germline gives CDR1 LNHDA, CDR2 SQIVND (reference sequence). CDR3 residues: CASSESGSGNSYEQYF. The CDR3 DNA follows: TGTGCCAGTAGCGAATCGGGGAGCGGTAATTCCTACGAGCAGTACTTC.

CDR3 amino acids: CASSPADRTNEKLFF. DNA of the CDR3: TGTGCCAGCTCACCCGCGGACAGAACTAATGAAAAACTGTTTTTT. The J gene is TRBJ1-4, the V gene TRBV18, with D tentatively TRBD1 (6 bases). This CDR3 region has 15 residues. The V and J ends lost 3 bases and 1 base respectively, with 9 bases between them. CDR1 and CDR2 (germline): KGHSH, LQKENI.